The source of this TCR beta chain is a study of shared clonotypes between healthy human individuals. Findings of the study overall: Enrolling few donors narrowed the genetic and exposure-history diversity that was represented. Naive subsets tended to show greater estimated richness than memory subsets.

As originally analysed: Because ImmunoSEQ provided only junction sequences with no quality scores, the filtering differed. Sequencing was performed with immunoSEQ multiplex PCR; in TCRdb, only in-frame clones are kept and a portion is missing. V and J calls plus clone size are reproduced from that table; the DNA served to infer D and trimming. The sample includes 300,000 to 350,000 clones, around 67% of them seen just once. Points on this clone: What it recognizes is unknown.

The CD4+ fraction was divided into a CD45RA+ naive subset and a CD45RA-negative memory subset. The CDR3 sequence is 13 residues long. The V end was cut by 3 bases, the J end by 4 bases, with 12 bases between. Germline assignment: CDR1 SQVTM and CDR2 ANQGSEA. Sequenced: memory CD4+ T cells sorted from blood. The subset denotes: CD45RA-negative fraction. The chain has TRBV29-1 and TRBJ2-5; perhaps D is TRBD1 or TRBD2 (6 bases each). The sequence came from a man aged 25-45 years in good health. CDR3 sequence reads: CSVDGGRGETQYF. DNA of the CDR3: TGCAGCGTTGACGGGGGCAGGGGAGAGACCCAGTACTTC. The variable domain in full, with the rest retrieved from reference TRBV29-1 and TRBJ2-5, is SAVISQKPSRDICQRGTSLTIQCQVDSQVTMMFWYRQQPGQSLTLIATANQGSEATYESGFVIDKFPISRPNLTFSTLTVSNMSPEDSSIYLCSVDGGRGETQYFGPGTRLLVL.